In this sample, the clone carrying this T cell receptor beta chain turned up a few times. Its antigen remains unknown. The CDR3 runs 15 residues. With V trimmed by 3 bases and J by 3 bases, 7 bases remained unmatched. CDR1 is LNHDA and CDR2 is SQIVND in the germline V gene (reference sequence). Treatment given: roughly 11-day PBMC culture with coronavirus spike peptide pools or control peptides (ViraFEST assay). According to the study, CD4+ T cells from the unexposed donor were gathered ahead of the COVID-19 pandemic (2011-2018). Once obtained from cultured CD4+ T cells, the DNA was sequenced using the Oncomine TCR Beta short-read assay. TCRdb recomputed calls from the PCR reads with MiXCR, one row per CDR3 protein. The sample carries 4,500 to 7,000 distinct CDR3 sequences, 30% to 40% recorded once. The data are from a study of vaccination and CD4 T cells after COVID-19.

The gene calls are TRBV19 and TRBJ2-7; 8 bases are shared with TRBD1. The clonotype comes from a human donor in good health. Sequenced input: CD4+ T cells from blood, cultured in vitro. The CDR3 loop reads CASSIFGTGIYEQYF. CDR3 bases: TGTGCCAGTAGTATCTTCGGGACAGGTATCTACGAGCAGTACTTC.